The 3 T cell receptor beta chains listed next were all sequenced from one sample in a study of T cells in Graves' hyperthyroidism and ophthalmopathy (dated by TCRdb to the late 2010s). Library generation was performed with multiplex PCR. The run used an Illumina HiSeq 2000. TCR beta CDR3 regions were amplified from RNA transcripts. The TCR CDR3 was subjected to a first round of RT-PCR using the HTBI primer set and the Qiagen OneStep RT-PCR kit. In TCRdb, the public reads were trimmed at Q25 with fastp and aligned with MiXCR, with productive beta chains retained. Each CDR3 protein appears once, grouped with its most common genes and DNA. The sample table lists around 500,000 distinct CDR3 sequences, approximately 15% of them with a count of one. The leading ten clones occupy around a sixth of the sample. Sequencing was carried out using blood. These receptors were taken from a woman younger than 30 with Graves' hyperthyroidism.

This chain links TRBV5-1 with TRBJ2-1, with 12 bases fitting TRBD2. Germline loops: CDR1 SGHRS, CDR2 YFSETQ. The CDR3 totals 16 residues. V trimming: 0 bases; J trimming: 5 bases; junction bases outside the gene matches: 3. The CDR3 coding sequence is TGCGCCAGCAGCTTGGCCCGACTAGCGGGAGACAATGAGCAGTTCTTC. Encoded protein: CASSLARLAGDNEQFF.

This clonotype was observed many times. This rearrangement joins TRBV12-3 or TRBV12-4 to TRBJ1-2; possibly TRBD1 for D (5 bases). The CDR3 is made up of 13 amino acids. Trimming stripped 6 bases from V and 4 bases from J, with 12 bases between. The CDR3 is CASRTDRAYGYTF. The CDR3, as DNA: TGTGCCAGCAGGACTGACAGAGCCTATGGCTACACCTTC.

This clonotype was counted between two and nine times. A read error is possible here, since a much larger clone lies one base away. The chain employs TRBV2 and TRBJ1-5; 7 nucleotides align to TRBD1. Trimming at V came to 6 bases and at J to 2 bases, leaving 7 bases not matched to a gene. The CDR3 consists of 15 residues. Germline V gene data show CDR1 as SNHLY and CDR2 as FYNNEI. CDR3 amino acids: CASRSQGIGNQPQHF. CDR3 in DNA: TGTGCCAGCAGATCACAGGGGATTGGCAATCAGCCCCAGCATTTT. The full variable domain, rest sourced from reference TRBV2 and TRBJ1-5, is EPEVTQTPSHQVTQMGQEVILRCVPISNHLYFYWYRQILGQKVEFLVSFYNNEISEKSEIFDDQFSVERPDGSNFTLKIRSTKLEDSAMYFCASRSQGIGNQPQHFGDGTRLSIL.